This TCR beta chain was sequenced in a study of molecular identifiers for immune sequencing clone quantification. This clonotype was seen more than once but under ten times. Its target is not known. Naive CD8 T cells, phenotype CD8+CD4-CCR7+CD45RA+, were sorted. MiXCR, run by TCRdb on the PCR reads, gives a single entry per CDR3 protein. The sample records approximately 500,000 distinct CDR3 sequences, roughly 26% being singletons. Germline V lookup: CDR1 LNHDA, CDR2 SQIVND (reference sequence). Unmatched junction bases numbered 7, after V lost 4 bases and J lost 6 bases. CDR3 length: 14 residues. Study-wide findings and caveats: Jurkat TCR RNA from one cell was spiked into about a million naive cells, and it was reportedly detectable there. Because of identical TCR molecules sharing a barcode, sizes of highly expanded clones could be underestimated.

This TCR came from a human donor in good health. Some libraries in this study had Jurkat cell RNA spiked in. Sequencing was done on a sample of naive CD8+ T cells from blood, with Jurkat cell RNA spiked in. Subset specified: FACS-sorted CD8+CD4-CCR7+CD45RA+ naive T cells. This chain links TRBV19 with TRBJ1-1; TRBD1 matches at 8 bases. The CDR3 DNA is TGTGCCAGTAGTAGGAGGGACAGGTTGCCTGAAGCTTTCTTT. It yields the protein CASSRRDRLPEAFF.